Listed below are T cell receptor beta chains from one sample, sequenced in a study of control samples from healthy donors and cancer patients. The protocol was immunoSEQ multiplex PCR, while the TCRdb copy is restricted to in-frame clones and leaves out a portion. The sample contains under 200,000 clones, about 90% of which appear only once. The source material was blood. These receptors all stem from a woman aged 25 to 45 in good health. CDR3s include the opening cysteine and the closing phenylalanine or tryptophan. Fields, in order: V gene, J gene, D gene, CDR3 protein, CDR3 DNA. A D gene is named only where the DNA matches it firmly.

>TRBV19|TRBJ2-2|.
CASSTVTGELFF
TGTGCCAGTAGCACCGTGACCGGGGAGCTGTTTTTT
>TRBV18|TRBJ2-2|.
CASSSGTANTGELFF
TGTGCCAGCTCATCCGGGACGGCGAACACCGGGGAGCTGTTTTTT
>TRBV28|TRBJ2-7|TRBD1
CASSLAGTGASYEQYF
TGTGCCAGCAGTTTAGCCGGGACAGGGGCCTCCTACGAGCAGTACTTC
>TRBV7-9|TRBJ1-1|.
CASSLRSIGGTEAFF
TGTGCCAGCAGCTTACGATCGATTGGGGGCACTGAAGCTTTCTTT
>TRBV30|TRBJ2-7|.
CASSGGADEQYF
TGTGCCTCAAGTGGGGGGGCGGACGAGCAGTACTTC
>TRBV7-2|TRBJ1-5|TRBD1
CASSLGQGVQPQHF
TGTGCCAGCAGCTTGGGACAGGGAGTCCAGCCCCAGCATTTT
>TRBV5-5|TRBJ1-6|.
CASRGPGTAYNSPLHF
TGTGCCAGCAGGGGACCTGGGACGGCTTATAATTCACCCCTCCACTTT
>TRBV2|TRBJ2-3|TRBD2
CASSDDRTSAQDTQYF
TGTGCCAGCAGTGATGACCGGACTAGCGCTCAAGATACGCAGTATTTT
>TRBV28|TRBJ1-5|.
CASTLGQEVSNQPQHF
TGTGCCAGCACCCTGGGGCAGGAAGTTAGCAATCAGCCCCAGCATTTT
>TRBV2|TRBJ1-4|.
CASSVDGGGEKLFF
TGTGCCAGCAGTGTGGACGGTGGAGGGGAAAAACTGTTTTTT